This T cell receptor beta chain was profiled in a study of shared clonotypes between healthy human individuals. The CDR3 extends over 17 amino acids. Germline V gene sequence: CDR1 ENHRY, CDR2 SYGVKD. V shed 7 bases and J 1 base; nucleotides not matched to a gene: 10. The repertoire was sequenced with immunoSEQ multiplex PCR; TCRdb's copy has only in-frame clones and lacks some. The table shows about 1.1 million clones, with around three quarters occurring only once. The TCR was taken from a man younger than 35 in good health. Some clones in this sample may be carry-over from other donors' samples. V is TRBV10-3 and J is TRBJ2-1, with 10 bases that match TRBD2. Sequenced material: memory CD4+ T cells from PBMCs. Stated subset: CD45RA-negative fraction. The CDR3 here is CAIKDASGSGSYNEQFF. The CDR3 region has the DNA TGTGCCATCAAGGATGCTAGCGGGAGCGGGTCCTACAATGAGCAGTTCTTC.